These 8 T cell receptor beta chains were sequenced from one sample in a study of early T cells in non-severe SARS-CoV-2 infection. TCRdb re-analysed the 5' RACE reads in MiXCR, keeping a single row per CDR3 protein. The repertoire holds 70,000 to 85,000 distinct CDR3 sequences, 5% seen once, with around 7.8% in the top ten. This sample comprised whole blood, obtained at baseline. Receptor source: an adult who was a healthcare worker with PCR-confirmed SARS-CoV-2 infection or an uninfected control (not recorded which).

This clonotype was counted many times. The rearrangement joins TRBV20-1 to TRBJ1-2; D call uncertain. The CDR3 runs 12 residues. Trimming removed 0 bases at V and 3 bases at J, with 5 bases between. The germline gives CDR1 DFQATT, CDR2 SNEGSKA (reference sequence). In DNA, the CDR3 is TGCAGTGCTAGAGATCCACACTATGGCTACACCTTC. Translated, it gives CSARDPHYGYTF.

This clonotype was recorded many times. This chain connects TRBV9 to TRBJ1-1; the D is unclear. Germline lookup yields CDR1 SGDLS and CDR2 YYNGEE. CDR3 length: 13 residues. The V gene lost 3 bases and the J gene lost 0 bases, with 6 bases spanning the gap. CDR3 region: CASSGVLNTEAFF. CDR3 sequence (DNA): TGTGCCAGCAGCGGAGTATTGAACACTGAAGCTTTCTTT.

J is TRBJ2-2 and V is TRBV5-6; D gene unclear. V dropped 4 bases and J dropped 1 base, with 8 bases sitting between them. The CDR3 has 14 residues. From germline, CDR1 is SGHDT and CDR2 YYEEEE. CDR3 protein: CASSTELNTGELFF. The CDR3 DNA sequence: TGTGCCAGCAGCACTGAACTGAACACCGGGGAGCTGTTTTTT.

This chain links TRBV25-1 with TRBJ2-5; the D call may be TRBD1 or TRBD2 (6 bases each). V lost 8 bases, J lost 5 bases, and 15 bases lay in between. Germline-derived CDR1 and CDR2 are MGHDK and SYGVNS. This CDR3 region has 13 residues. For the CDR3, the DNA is TGTGCCAGCCGGGGCCCGGGGGCCGAGACCCAGTACTTC. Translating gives CASRGPGAETQYF.

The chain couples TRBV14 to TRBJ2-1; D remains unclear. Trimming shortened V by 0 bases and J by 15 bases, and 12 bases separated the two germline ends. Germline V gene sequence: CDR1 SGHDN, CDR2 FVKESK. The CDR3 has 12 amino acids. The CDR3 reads CASSQEGPWGFF. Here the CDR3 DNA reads TGTGCCAGCAGCCAAGAAGGCCCCTGGGGGTTCTTC. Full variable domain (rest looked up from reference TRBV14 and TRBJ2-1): EAGVTQFPSHSVIEKGQTVTLRCDPISGHDNLYWYRRVMGKEIKFLLHFVKESKQDESGMPNNRFLAERTGGTYSTLKVQPAELEDSGVYFCASSQEGPWGFFGPGTRLTVL.

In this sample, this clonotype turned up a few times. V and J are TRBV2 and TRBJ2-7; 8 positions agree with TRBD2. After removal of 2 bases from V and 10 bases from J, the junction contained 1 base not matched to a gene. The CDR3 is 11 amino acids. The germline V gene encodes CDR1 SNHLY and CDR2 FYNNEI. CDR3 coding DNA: TGTGCCAGCAGTGAAAGCGGGAGACAGTACTTC. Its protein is CASSESGRQYF.

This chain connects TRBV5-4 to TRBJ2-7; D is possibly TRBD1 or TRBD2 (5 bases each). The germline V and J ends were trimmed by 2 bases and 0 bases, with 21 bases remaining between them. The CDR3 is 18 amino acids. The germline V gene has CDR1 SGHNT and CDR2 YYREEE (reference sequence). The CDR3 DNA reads TGTGCCAGCAGCTTTAGGACGTCAGGGACGGCGAGCTCCTACGAGCAGTACTTC. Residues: CASSFRTSGTASSYEQYF.

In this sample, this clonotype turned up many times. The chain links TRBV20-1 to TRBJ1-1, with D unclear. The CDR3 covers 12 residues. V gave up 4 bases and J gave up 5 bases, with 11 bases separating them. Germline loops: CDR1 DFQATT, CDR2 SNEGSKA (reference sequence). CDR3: CSANSPWTEAFF. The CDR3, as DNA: TGCAGTGCTAATAGTCCGTGGACTGAAGCTTTCTTT.